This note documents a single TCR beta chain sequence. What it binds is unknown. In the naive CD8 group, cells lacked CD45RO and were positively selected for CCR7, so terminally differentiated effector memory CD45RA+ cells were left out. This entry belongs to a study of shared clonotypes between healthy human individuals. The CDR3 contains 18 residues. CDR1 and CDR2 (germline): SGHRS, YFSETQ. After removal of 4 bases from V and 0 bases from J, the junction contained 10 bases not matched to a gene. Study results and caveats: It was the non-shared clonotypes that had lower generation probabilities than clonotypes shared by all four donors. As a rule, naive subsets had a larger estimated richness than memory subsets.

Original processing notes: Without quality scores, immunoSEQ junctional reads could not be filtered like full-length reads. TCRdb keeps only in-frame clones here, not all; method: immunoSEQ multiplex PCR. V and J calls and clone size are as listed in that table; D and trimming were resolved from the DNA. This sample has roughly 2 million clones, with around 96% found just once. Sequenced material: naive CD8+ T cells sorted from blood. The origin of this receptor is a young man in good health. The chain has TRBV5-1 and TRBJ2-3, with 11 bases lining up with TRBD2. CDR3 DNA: TGCGCCAGCAGCCCCCTTAGCGGGGGGGGTCGAAGCACAGATACGCAGTATTTT. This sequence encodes CASSPLSGGGRSTDTQYF.